This TCR beta chain was sequenced in a study of blood T cell repertoires in COVID-19 (dated by TCRdb to about 2020). The study in broad terms: The collaborator samples originated in the United States, Italy and Spain and spanned the acute and convalescent phases of COVID-19. The prospective study material was composed of cDNA or gDNA derived from T cells, B-cell-depleted T cells, or PBMCs. Subjects who had been exposed to COVID-19, were actively infected with it, or had recovered from it provided the deeply sampled blood TCRbeta repertoires that made up the dataset. The repertoires were released in a freely available public database intended as a resource for research on the immune response to SARS-CoV-2. The samples were drawn from the first 160 participants of the ongoing ImmuneRACE study and from some 1,300 subjects provided by 6 global collaborators. The sample metadata nearly always contained a de-identified subject ID, COVID-19 status, age in years and sex. HLA class I and class II types, where available, came from metadata supplied by the sample provider rather than from assay-based typing.

The CDR3 runs 14 amino acids, cysteine and phenylalanine included. Only the CDR3 portion is preserved as DNA: 42 bases, with reading frame beginning at the first base. V and J are trimmed by 3 bases and 2 bases, and the gene matches miss 1 base of the junction. Looking up the germline V gene (reference sequence) yields CDR1 LNHNV and CDR2 YYDKDF. TCRbeta CDR3 regions were amplified from genomic DNA using the immunoSEQ Assay, a bias-controlled multiplex PCR. Regarding the original processing steps: Nucleated cell counts per sample were estimated from amplification of reference gene primers within the assay. Sequence reads were collapsed and filtered to measure the absolute abundance of every unique TCRbeta CDR3 rearrangement. For each sample, productive Simpson clonality was calculated as the square root of Simpson's diversity index over productive rearrangements. TCRdb took this table from immuneACCESS and kept in-frame rearrangements with V and J called. Such tables lack part of the clones; where checked against another copy, unresolved V genes explain under half of the gap, and the rest is unexplained. V and J calls and clone size come straight from that table; D and trimming were deduced from the DNA. Counted in this sample were about 150,000 clones; approximately 77% of them appeared once. Clones ranked in the top ten supply roughly 10% of the sample.

The paper's findings and limits, for the study overall: The quantity of clinical and demographic metadata differed by source and by participant and was supplied without curation.

To note about this clone: Its cognate antigen has yet to be identified. No base quality values were provided; no much bigger clone lies one nucleotide off.

The collaborating institutions used their own protocols to collect whole blood in K2EDTA tubes. For TCRbeta analysis, collaborators shipped samples in one of three forms: frozen whole blood, isolated PBMCs, or DNA extracted from either of those sample types. The clonotype was recovered from a woman of 80 years or more with active or convalescent COVID-19. Sequences were obtained from peripheral blood. The sequence joins TRBV15 to TRBJ2-3, and 8 junctional nucleotides match TRBD2. The CDR3 loop reads CATSSGGVTDTQYF. The DNA sequence is given as TGTGCCACCAGCAGCGGGGGGGTCACAGATACGCAGTATTTT.